These 14 T cell receptor beta chains were all obtained from the same sample, sequenced in a study of cytomegalovirus exposure and HLA in healthy donors. 13 Jbeta primers and 60 Vbeta primers were used for the PCR. The data were produced by immunoSEQ multiplex PCR, yet TCRdb's version contains in-frame clones alone and is incomplete. The sample yields some 190,000 clones, 85% seen once. Sequenced: PBMCs. The receptor source for this set is a boy between 2 and 15 years old in good health and CMV-seronegative.

This chain connects TRBV28 to TRBJ2-3; the D is unclear. V lost 2 bases, J lost 8 bases, and 8 bases lay in between. Germline V gene sequence: CDR1 MDHEN, CDR2 SYDVKM. CDR3 length: 12 residues. CDR3: CASSLLSGTQYF. The CDR3 region has the DNA TGTGCCAGCAGTTTACTCTCCGGTACGCAGTATTTT. Based on the CDR3 plus reference TRBV28 and TRBJ2-3, the full variable domain is DVKVTQSSRYLVKRTGEKVFLECVQDMDHENMFWYRQDPGLGLRLIYFSYDVKMKEKGDIPEGYSVSREKKERFSLILESASTNQTSMYLCASSLLSGTQYFGPGTRLTVL.

The chain has TRBV11-2 and TRBJ1-2; 12 nucleotides agree with TRBD1. CDR1 and CDR2 from the germline V gene are SGHAT and FQNNGV. Trimming cost V 5 bases and J 8 bases; bases outside gene matches: 15. This CDR3 comprises 17 residues. CDR3 sequence reads: CASSLLPGQGAEEGYTF. The CDR3 DNA sequence: TGTGCCAGCAGCCTTCTTCCGGGACAGGGGGCGGAAGAAGGCTACACCTTC. Using reference TRBV11-2 and TRBJ1-2 for the parts outside the CDR3, the full variable domain is EAGVAQSPRYKIIEKRQSVAFWCNPISGHATLYWYQQILGQGPKLLIQFQNNGVVDDSQLPKDRFSAERLKGVDSTLKIQPAKLEDSAVYLCASSLLPGQGAEEGYTFGSGTRLTVV.

CDR3 sequence: CASSGTGSGNYGTDTQYF. The CDR3 DNA sequence: TGTGCCAGCTCCGGGACAGGGAGTGGTAACTATGGCACAGATACGCAGTATTTT. The chain has TRBV21-1 and TRBJ2-3; no check of the table's D call, TRBD1, against the DNA was made. TRBV21-1 is a pseudogene segment. The CDR3 has 18 residues.

This clone was seen a single time. The V and J genes are TRBV7-6 and TRBJ2-5, with 9 bases identical to TRBD1. The V segment lost 5 bases and the J segment 0 bases; nucleotides outside the gene matches: 7. Per the germline V gene, CDR1 is SGHVS and CDR2 is FNYEAQ. This CDR3 has 16 residues. The CDR3 coding sequence is TGTGCCAGCAGCCCCCGAGGGACAGGGTACCAAGAGACCCAGTACTTC. Translating gives CASSPRGTGYQETQYF.

V usage is TRBV28 and J usage is TRBJ1-5; 7 bases match TRBD1. CDR3 length: 16 amino acids. Germline CDR1 reads MDHEN; CDR2 reads SYDVKM. Losses at the gene ends were 6 bases for V and 4 bases for J; bases not matched to a gene: 12. CDR3 bases: TGTGCCAGCAGGCGCTACCTACAGGGGAGTAATCAGCCCCAGCATTTT. It yields the protein CASRRYLQGSNQPQHF. Complete variable domain (other parts from reference TRBV28 and TRBJ1-5): DVKVTQSSRYLVKRTGEKVFLECVQDMDHENMFWYRQDPGLGLRLIYFSYDVKMKEKGDIPEGYSVSREKKERFSLILESASTNQTSMYLCASRRYLQGSNQPQHFGDGTRLSIL.

The V and J genes are TRBV6-1 and TRBJ1-4; 8 positions agree with TRBD1. The CDR3 runs 13 residues. Germline assignment: CDR1 MNHNS and CDR2 SASEGT. Here the CDR3 DNA reads TGTGCTTCAGCCCAGGGGGCTCATGAAAAACTGTTTTTT. This encodes CASAQGAHEKLFF.

This rearrangement joins TRBV7-9 to TRBJ2-5; TRBD1 might be the D (6 bases). Germline V lookup: CDR1 SEHNR, CDR2 FQNEAQ (reference sequence). This CDR3 is built from 13 residues. With 5 bases removed from V and 4 bases from J, the gap between germline ends came to 11 bases. CDR3 protein: CASSPTGRETQYF. The DNA of the CDR3 is TGTGCCAGCAGCCCGACAGGAAGAGAGACCCAGTACTTC.

A few counts support this clone. J is TRBJ2-1 and V is TRBV10-3, with TRBD2 as a possible D gene (5 bases). Between the trimmed V and J ends, which lost 4 bases and 0 bases, there was a span of 10 bases. Germline V CDR1 and CDR2: ENHRY, SYGVKD. The length of the CDR3 is 15 residues. CDR3 nucleotide sequence: TGTGCCATCAGTGCCCCTGGGAGCTCCTACAATGAGCAGTTCTTC. Translation: CAISAPGSSYNEQFF.

This chain connects TRBV27 to TRBJ2-2, with D possibly TRBD1 on 6 matching bases. Germline CDR1 MNHEY, CDR2 SMNVEV (reference sequence). The CDR3 is made up of 13 amino acids. Between the trimmed V and J ends, which lost 5 bases and 4 bases, there was a span of 8 bases. As DNA, the CDR3 is TGTGCCAGCAGTCTAGGGGGCACCGGGGAGCTGTTTTTT. Protein product: CASSLGGTGELFF.

The V and J genes are TRBV6-4 and TRBJ1-4; D remains unclear. CDR3 size: 11 residues. Germline values: CDR1 MRHNA, CDR2 SNTAGT. V was shortened by 6 bases and J by 5 bases, with 4 bases between the two germline ends. CDR3 residues: CASRENEKLFF. DNA of the CDR3: TGTGCCAGCAGGGAGAATGAAAAACTGTTTTTT.

The V gene is TRBV5-4, the J gene TRBJ2-5; possibly TRBD2 for D (7 bases). Trimming removed 5 bases from V and 3 bases from J, with 17 bases in between. The CDR3 extends over 15 amino acids. Per germline, CDR1 SGHNT and CDR2 YYREEE (reference sequence). CDR3 residues: CASSPLKGGEETQYF. CDR3 in DNA: TGTGCCAGCAGTCCGCTGAAGGGGGGGGAAGAGACCCAGTACTTC.

The V and J genes are TRBV7-2 and TRBJ1-1, with 10 positions matching TRBD1. This CDR3 region has 16 residues. After removal of 5 bases from V and 2 bases from J, the junction contained 8 bases not matched to a gene. Germline CDR1 SGHTA, CDR2 FQGNSA. CDR3 in amino acids: CASSPGTGALNTEAFF. CDR3 bases: TGTGCCAGCAGCCCTGGGACAGGGGCCCTTAACACTGAAGCTTTCTTT.

A note on this clone: A junction end diverges from the germline sequence, so it may reflect a read error. The chain combines TRBV28 with TRBJ1-4, with TRBD1 matching 9 bases. This CDR3 has 17 residues. Germline V gene data show CDR1 as MDHEN and CDR2 as SYDVKM. DNA for the CDR3: TGTGCCGGCAGTGGGATGGGACAGGGCGCCACGGGGGAAAAACTGTTTTTT. Its translation: CAGSGMGQGATGEKLFF.

The rearrangement uses TRBV14 and TRBJ2-5, with 8 bases aligning to TRBD2. The CDR3 sequence is 15 residues long. V lost 1 base to trimming and J lost 4 bases; unmatched junction nucleotides: 5. Germline V CDR1 and CDR2: SGHDN, FVKESK. The CDR3 sequence is CASSQASLAGETQYF. In DNA form, the CDR3 reads TGTGCCAGCAGCCAAGCTAGTCTAGCGGGAGAGACCCAGTACTTC.